A single T cell receptor beta chain is shown here with its context. Antigen specificity is unknown. The source of the sample is a study of T-cell memory formation after mild COVID-19. General observations from the study: Memory sampled before infection contained some responding clones, suggesting cross-reactive memory joined. Contracting CD8+ clones were enriched in EMRA, CD4+ mainly in CM and EM. A balance of CD4 and CD8 characterized clones contracting day 15 to 85, whereas later expanders leaned CD4+.

From germline, CDR1 is SGDLS and CDR2 YYNGEE. V lost 0 bases and J lost 7, with 14 bases in between. The CDR3 has 14 residues. Sample barcodes and UMIs were carried by the TCR alpha and TCR beta cDNA libraries that 5'RACE generated with constant-segment primers. TCRdb re-called the 5' RACE reads through MiXCR, storing one row per CDR3 protein. The sample shows around 110,000 distinct CDR3 sequences, approximately 15% of them seen only once. The J gene is TRBJ2-7, the V gene TRBV9; D gene ambiguous. The source material was PBMCs or a T cell subset sorted from them (not recorded which). The clonotype comes from an adult woman who had mild COVID-19 (a few samples of this study predate the infection). Cell type and time point are not known. The CDR3 spells CASSVALASPEQYF. The CDR3 DNA reads as TGTGCCAGCAGCGTAGCTCTGGCTAGTCCGGAGCAGTACTTC.